Following are 18 T cell receptor beta chains from one sample sequenced in a study of cytomegalovirus exposure and HLA in healthy donors. The PCR employed 60 Vbeta primers together with 13 Jbeta primers. TCRdb's table, derived via immunoSEQ multiplex PCR, lists solely in-frame clones and lacks some. The sample records about 180,000 clones, around 77% being singletons. Sequenced material: PBMCs. Every receptor here comes from a man between 60 and 75 years old in good health and CMV-seronegative.

CDR3 DNA: TGTGCCAGCAGTGAACAGGGACAGGCTTACTACGAGCAGTACTTC. Its translation is CASSEQGQAYYEQYF. This chain uses TRBV2 with TRBJ2-7, with 8 bases matching TRBD1. This CDR3 region has 15 residues. Germline-derived CDR1 and CDR2 are SNHLY and FYNNEI. After removal of 2 bases from V and 3 bases from J, the junction contained 6 bases not matched to a gene.

The chain joins TRBV7-9 to TRBJ2-3; D is unresolved. This CDR3 spans 12 amino acids. Trimming left V 6 bases short and J 6 bases short, with 10 bases between. Germline lookup yields CDR1 SEHNR and CDR2 FQNEAQ (reference sequence). CDR3 sequence: CASSTQKDTQYF. DNA for the CDR3: TGTGCCAGCAGTACACAGAAGGATACGCAGTATTTT.

CDR3 DNA sequence: TGTGCCAGCAGCGTAGTGCAGGGCCCCACGGCTTCAGCTTTCTTT. Encoded protein: CASSVVQGPTASAFF. This rearrangement joins TRBV9 to TRBJ1-1; TRBD1 is a possible D gene (5 bases). The CDR3 is 15 amino acids. Trimming stripped 0 bases from V and 10 bases from J, with 19 bases between. Germline V gene lookup returns CDR1 SGDLS and CDR2 YYNGEE.

J is TRBJ2-7 and V is TRBV30; perhaps TRBD1 as D (6 bases). The CDR3 sequence is 12 residues long. From germline, CDR1 is GTSNPN and CDR2 SVGIG (reference sequence). V was shortened by 7 bases and J by 0 bases, with 10 bases between the two germline ends. The CDR3: CAYEQGSYEQYF. CDR3 DNA sequence: TGTGCCTACGAACAGGGCTCCTACGAGCAGTACTTC.

The chain couples TRBV6-1 to TRBJ2-7; D is perhaps TRBD2 (7 bases). There are 16 residues in the CDR3. CDR1 is MNHNS, CDR2 SASEGT, per germline. Trimming removed 4 bases at V and 4 bases at J, with 20 bases between. In DNA form, the CDR3 reads TGTGCCAGCAGTGGGGGGAGGGGGGGTGAGAAGTACGAGCAGTACTTC. Encoded protein: CASSGGRGGEKYEQYF.

The gene calls are TRBV5-1 and TRBJ2-7; TRBD2 is a possible D gene (6 bases). This CDR3 is 15 amino acids long. CDR1 and CDR2 (germline): SGHRS, YFSETQ. The germline V and J ends were trimmed by 3 bases and 3 bases, with 16 bases remaining between them. The CDR3 DNA reads as TGCGCCAGCAGCTCGAGTGGAGGGTCCCTCTACGAGCAGTACTTC. As protein: CASSSSGGSLYEQYF.

J is TRBJ2-1 and V is TRBV7-2; 9 nucleotides agree with TRBD2. V gave up 4 bases and J gave up 2 bases; unmatched junction bases: 12. This CDR3 region has 18 residues. Germline V lookup: CDR1 SGHTA, CDR2 FQGNSA. Written as DNA, the CDR3 is TGTGCCAGCAGCTCCCCACTAGCGGGTGGGGCTGCCTACAATGAGCAGTTCTTC. It codes for CASSSPLAGGAAYNEQFF.

The chain carries TRBV28 and TRBJ1-5, with D uncertain. Germline V gene data show CDR1 as MDHEN and CDR2 as SYDVKM. V was shortened by 0 bases and J by 1 base, with 7 bases between the two germline ends. This CDR3 spans 15 amino acids. This CDR3 reads CASSLWQASNQPQHF. The CDR3 DNA follows: TGTGCCAGCAGTTTATGGCAGGCGAGCAATCAGCCCCAGCATTTT.

The rearrangement joins TRBV2 to TRBJ2-2; TRBD1 aligns across 8 bases. The CDR3 has 14 residues. Germline-derived CDR1 and CDR2 are SNHLY and FYNNEI. V lost 8 bases to trimming and J lost 0 bases; unmatched junction nucleotides: 2. CDR3 nucleotides: TGTGCCAGCTCGGGACAGGCGAACACCGGGGAGCTGTTTTTT. Translated, it gives CASSGQANTGELFF.

The chain uses TRBV6-1 and TRBJ2-7, with a tentative D call TRBD1 (6 bases). Germline CDR1 and CDR2: MNHNS and SASEGT. V was cut by 5 bases and J by 1 base, with 12 bases left in between. CDR3 length equals 14 residues. The CDR3 here is CASSLKGQSYEQYF. Here the CDR3 DNA reads TGTGCCAGCAGTCTAAAAGGACAGTCCTACGAGCAGTACTTC.

On this clone itself: One end of the junction fails to match germline, which may point to a read error. The chain couples TRBV28 to TRBJ2-5; possibly TRBD2 for D (5 bases). Germline CDR1 is MDHEN and CDR2 is SYDVKM. There are 13 residues in the CDR3. This CDR3 reads CAGSSPGQETQYF. The CDR3 DNA is TGTGCCGGCAGTTCCCCGGGACAAGAGACCCAGTACTTC.

J is TRBJ1-6 and V is TRBV7-8; the D gene is possibly TRBD1 (5 bases). V lost 1 base, J lost 4 bases, and 14 bases lay in between. The germline CDR1 and CDR2 sequences are SGHVS and FQNEAQ. This CDR3 has 17 residues. CDR3 coding DNA: TGTGCCAGCAGCTTAGGAAGGGGAATTGGGTATAATTCACCCCTCCACTTT. It translates to CASSLGRGIGYNSPLHF. The full variable domain, its missing parts supplied by reference TRBV7-8 and TRBJ1-6, is GAGVSQSPRYKVAKRGQDVALRCDPISGHVSLFWYQQALGQGPEFLTYFQNEAQLDKSGLPSDRFFAERPEGSVSTLKIQRTQQEDSAVYLCASSLGRGIGYNSPLHFGNGTRLTVT.

This chain uses TRBV19 with TRBJ2-7, with D perhaps matching TRBD1 (5 bases). This CDR3 contains 13 residues. The V and J ends lost 5 bases and 6 bases respectively, with 14 bases between them. The V gene's germline CDR1 is LNHDA and CDR2 SQIVND (reference sequence). CDR3 nucleotide sequence: TGTGCCAGTAGTCAGGACAAGGGGCGCGAGCAGTACTTC. It translates to CASSQDKGREQYF.

The chain recombines TRBV25-1 with TRBJ2-7, with TRBD2 matching 7 bases. Germline assignment: CDR1 MGHDK and CDR2 SYGVNS. This CDR3 spans 15 amino acids. J lost 5 bases, V lost 3 bases, and 10 bases had no gene match. The CDR3 region has the DNA TGTGCCAGCAGTGACTCGACTAGCCCGACTGACGAGCAGTACTTC. Translating it yields CASSDSTSPTDEQYF.

The chain joins TRBV15 to TRBJ1-1, with D uncertain. The CDR3 contains 15 residues. CDR1 LNHNV and CDR2 YYDKDF come from the germline V gene (reference sequence). V dropped 0 bases and J dropped 1 base, with 9 bases sitting between them. The CDR3 DNA sequence: TGTGCCACCAGCAGAGATGTGGCGGGGAACACTGAAGCTTTCTTT. Residues: CATSRDVAGNTEAFF.

The chain combines TRBV27 with TRBJ2-7, with TRBD2 identical over 8 bases. This CDR3 has 14 amino acids. The germline V gene encodes CDR1 MNHEY and CDR2 SMNVEV (reference sequence). V lost 8 bases and J lost 4; bases outside the gene matches: 10. The CDR3 region has the DNA TGTGCCAGCCGGGGGAGCGGGAGTATTTACGAGCAGTACTTC. This codes for CASRGSGSIYEQYF.

V is TRBV13 and J is TRBJ2-5, with 11 bases lining up with TRBD1. Germline CDR1 and CDR2: PRHDT and FYEKMQ (reference sequence). Trimming took 5 bases from V and 7 from J; bases not matched to a gene: 9. The CDR3 is 15 residues long. CDR3: CASSPRTGGSLTQYF. The CDR3, as DNA: TGTGCCAGCAGCCCACGGACAGGGGGCTCATTGACCCAGTACTTC.

The rearrangement uses TRBV25-1 and TRBJ2-7; TRBD1 aligns across 8 bases. The length of the CDR3 is 13 residues. Germline loops: CDR1 MGHDK, CDR2 SYGVNS. Trimming at V came to 8 bases and at J to 5 bases, leaving 8 bases not matched to a gene. CDR3 nucleotide sequence: TGTGCCAGCGGTAGACAGGGGATCGACGAGCAGTACTTC. Its protein product is CASGRQGIDEQYF.